The T cell receptor (beta chain) under discussion was sequenced for a study of response to subunit inactivated influenza vaccine. TCRdb reprocessed the RT-PCR reads with MiXCR, giving one entry per CDR3 protein. The repertoire holds approximately 500,000 distinct CDR3 sequences, 20% to 25% seen once, with 2.5% to 3.5% in the top ten. V was clipped by 0 bases and J by 8 bases, with 35 bases between them. Germline values: CDR1 ENHRY, CDR2 SYGVKD. This CDR3 has 22 residues. Concerning this clonotype: Antigen unknown.

Overall study results and limits: The authors proposed limited new T cell recruitment per seasonal influenza vaccination.

These data were also filed under a second study, of T cells expressing NK-cell markers. Turning to that study: 5'RACE template switching with UMIs produced the TCR beta cDNA. Repertoires of TCR beta were obtained from T cells sorted as CD3+CD56+NKG2C+, CD3+CD56+NKG2C- and CD3+CD56-NKG2C+. The eight sequenced donors comprised seven who were HCMV-seropositive and one who was seronegative. Alpha-beta TCR T cells were the sole sorting target in several experiments, owing to an anti-gamma-delta TCR antibody.

The chain has TRBV10-3 and TRBJ2-1; maybe TRBD2 (7 bases). Specimen: CD4+ T cells sorted from PBMCs, collected 11 to 12 days after vaccination. This TCR was recovered from a man aged 50-59 years who received an inactivated influenza vaccine. The CDR3 sequence: CAISESIVLSLGAGARRDEQFF. Written as DNA, the CDR3 is TGTGCCATCAGTGAGTCTATAGTTCTTAGTCTGGGGGCGGGAGCAAGAAGGGATGAGCAGTTCTTC.